These 21 T cell receptor beta chains were all obtained from the same sample, sequenced in a study of Graves' ophthalmopathy and Graves' hyperthyroidism. The authors amplified TCR beta CDR3 regions from RNA transcripts. RT-PCR in the first round used HTBI primers; a second-round multiplex PCR followed. Each CDR3 protein gets one entry after TCRdb re-called the multiplex PCR reads with MiXCR. The sample lists around 400,000 distinct CDR3 sequences, approximately 21% occurring once. Sequenced material: peripheral blood. Receptors originate from a woman aged 18-30 years with stable Graves' hyperthyroidism.

This clonotype has ten or more counts. V gene TRBV6-2 or TRBV6-3 combines with J gene TRBJ2-7, with D uncertain. The V end lost 4 bases, the J end lost 2 bases, and 6 bases lay between the germline ends. CDR1 is MNHEY, CDR2 SVGEGT, per germline. CDR3 size: 12 residues. In nucleotides, the CDR3 is TGTGCCAGCAGTTCCCGTCCCTACGAGCAGTACTTC. This codes for CASSSRPYEQYF.

This clonotype was seen ten or more times. The V call is TRBV4-1, the J call TRBJ2-7, with D possibly being TRBD2 (6 bases). Per germline, CDR1 MGHRA and CDR2 YSYEKL. Trimming cost V 4 bases and J 9 bases, with 19 bases left between them. The CDR3 contains 14 residues. CDR3 in DNA: TGCGCCAGCAGCCCCAGCCCCCTAGCGAGGATGCAGTACTTC. Its translation: CASSPSPLARMQYF.

As to this clonotype: This may arise from a read error, as a much more abundant clone is one base away. The missing conserved phenylalanine or tryptophan at the end of this CDR3 makes a read error likely. V gene TRBV12-3 or TRBV12-4 combines with J gene TRBJ1-1, with D unclear. The CDR3 runs to 13 residues. Trimming removed 2 bases from V and 1 base from J, with 5 bases in between. The DNA of the CDR3 is TGTGCCAGCAGTTTATTGGCGAACACTGAAGCTTTCTCT. This codes for CASSLLANTEAFS.

There are many counts of this clonotype. This chain links TRBV6-1 with TRBJ1-5, with no clear D. The length of the CDR3 is 13 residues. V was shortened by 3 bases and J by 12 bases, with 15 bases between the two germline ends. Germline loops: CDR1 MNHNS, CDR2 SASEGT. The CDR3 DNA reads as TGTGCCAGCAGTGATCCGCCCCTAGGTAGCCAGCATTTT. Amino acid sequence: CASSDPPLGSQHF.

There are many counts of this clonotype. This chain uses TRBV29-1 with TRBJ2-7, with TRBD2 identical over 7 bases. With 1 base clipped from V and 5 bases from J, the junction kept 2 bases outside the gene matches. The CDR3 extends over 12 amino acids. The V gene's germline CDR1 is SQVTM and CDR2 ANQGSEA. CDR3: CSVEGGGDEQYF. As DNA, the CDR3 is TGCAGCGTTGAAGGGGGGGGGGACGAGCAGTACTTC.

The genes are TRBV7-6 and TRBJ2-2; D is perhaps TRBD1 or TRBD2 (5 bases each). Germline V gene sequence: CDR1 SGHVS, CDR2 FNYEAQ. The CDR3 sequence is 14 residues long. V lost 3 bases, J lost 3 bases, and 8 bases lay in between. CDR3 DNA sequence: TGTGCCAGCAGCTTGGGGGTGGACACCGGGGAGCTGTTTTTT. Its translation: CASSLGVDTGELFF.

This clonotype turned up a few times. The chain is built from TRBV6-1 and TRBJ1-6; perhaps TRBD1 as D (5 bases). The CDR3 runs 14 residues. V lost 8 bases, J lost 0 bases, and 8 bases lay in between. Per germline, CDR1 MNHNS and CDR2 SASEGT. DNA of the CDR3: TGTGCCAGCGGGACGGCCTCCTATAATTCACCCCTCCACTTT. Translating gives CASGTASYNSPLHF.

V and J are TRBV11-2 and TRBJ1-1; TRBD1 might be the D (6 bases). Germline CDR1 is SGHAT and CDR2 is FQNNGV. Between the trimmed V and J ends, which lost 3 bases and 4 bases, there was a span of 18 bases. This CDR3 region has 16 residues. The CDR3 bases are TGTGCCAGCAGCTTTAGGGAGGGAATGGGGGCCACTGAAGCTTTCTTT. It translates to CASSFREGMGATEAFF.

The gene calls are TRBV30 and TRBJ2-7; a weak D match, TRBD2 (6 bases). Trimming shortened V by 3 bases and J by 3 bases, and 9 bases separated the two germline ends. The CDR3 loop spans 12 amino acids. The V gene's germline CDR1 is GTSNPN and CDR2 SVGIG (reference sequence). The CDR3: CAWRRGGYEQYF. The CDR3 DNA is TGTGCCTGGAGGCGGGGCGGCTACGAGCAGTACTTC. Combining the CDR3 with reference TRBV30 and TRBJ2-7 gives the whole variable domain SQTIHQWPATLVQPVGSPLSLECTVEGTSNPNLYWYRQAAGRGLQLLFYSVGIGQISSEVPQNLSASRPQDRQFILSSKKLLLSDSGFYLCAWRRGGYEQYFGPGTRLTVT.

The chain couples TRBV28 to TRBJ1-2, with D uncertain. CDR3 length: 12 amino acids. CDR1 and CDR2 (germline): MDHEN, SYDVKM. Between the trimmed V and J ends, which lost 7 bases and 2 bases, there was a span of 8 bases. The CDR3 DNA is TGTGCCAGCACCCCCCGGAACTATGGCTACACCTTC. Protein product: CASTPRNYGYTF.

This clonotype was seen many times. The chain is built from TRBV18 and TRBJ2-5; no definite D call. From germline, CDR1 is KGHSH and CDR2 LQKENI. CDR3 size: 14 residues. Trimming cost V 0 bases and J 2 bases, with 7 bases left between them. Here the CDR3 DNA reads TGTGCCAGCTCACCACCCTGGAAGCAAGAGACCCAGTACTTC. Amino acid sequence: CASSPPWKQETQYF.

V is TRBV7-3 and J is TRBJ2-7; perhaps TRBD1 as D (6 bases). Trimming removed 5 bases at V and 1 base at J, with 12 bases between. The CDR3 consists of 14 residues. Germline CDR1 and CDR2: SGHTA and FQGTGA. Here the CDR3 DNA reads TGTGCCAGCAGCCCAGCCGACAGGTCCTACGAGCAGTACTTC. Translating gives CASSPADRSYEQYF.

This clonotype was seen at least ten times. The chain couples TRBV6-1 to TRBJ1-1; 8 nucleotides match TRBD1. With V trimmed by 9 bases and J by 8 bases, 5 bases remained unmatched. The CDR3 is 11 amino acids. Germline values: CDR1 MNHNS, CDR2 SASEGT. The CDR3 coding sequence is TGTGCCAGTCTACAGGGGGGGGAAGCTTTCTTT. Its protein is CASLQGGEAFF.

This clonotype was found many times. V is TRBV7-2 and J is TRBJ1-3; D call uncertain. This CDR3 has 13 residues. CDR1 is SGHTA, CDR2 FQGNSA, per germline. Trimming shortened V by 6 bases and J by 9 bases, and 15 bases separated the two germline ends. CDR3 DNA: TGTGCCAGCAGTTTCGACCAAAGCGCCACCATATATTTT. Its translation is CASSFDQSATIYF.

Regarding this clonotype: It may be a read error: a sequence one base away is much more abundant. The chain recombines TRBV6-4 with TRBJ1-6; tentative D call: TRBD1 (5 bases). The CDR3 runs 13 residues. Trimming removed 4 bases at V and 5 bases at J, with 6 bases between. Germline CDR1 reads MRHNA; CDR2 reads SNTAGT. The CDR3 sequence: CASSAGDNSPLHF. The CDR3 DNA reads as TGTGCCAGCAGTGCGGGGGATAATTCACCCCTCCACTTT.

This clonotype showed up many times. V usage is TRBV27 and J usage is TRBJ2-7; 7 bases match TRBD2. The CDR3 is made up of 17 amino acids. Trimming at V came to 4 bases and at J to 1 base, leaving 13 bases not matched to a gene. Germline assignment: CDR1 MNHEY and CDR2 SMNVEV (reference sequence). CDR3 sequence reads: CASSSESSGARSYEQYF. The CDR3 nucleotides are TGTGCCAGCAGTTCAGAATCAAGCGGGGCACGATCCTACGAGCAGTACTTC.

This clonotype was observed many times. The rearrangement joins TRBV19 to TRBJ1-5; possibly TRBD1 for D (6 bases). The germline gives CDR1 LNHDA, CDR2 SQIVND (reference sequence). The CDR3 contains 15 residues. V dropped 7 bases and J dropped 2 bases, with 15 bases sitting between them. The CDR3 coding sequence is TGTGCCAGTACTCCTAACAGGGCCGGCAATCAGCCCCAGCATTTT. This gives the protein CASTPNRAGNQPQHF. Supplemented by reference TRBV19 and TRBJ1-5, the full variable domain reads DGGITQSPKYLFRKEGQNVTLSCEQNLNHDAMYWYRQDPGQGLRLIYYSQIVNDFQKGDIAEGYSVSREKKESFPLTVTSAQKNPTAFYLCASTPNRAGNQPQHFGDGTRLSIL.

With regard to this clonotype: A clone one base away is much larger, so this may be a read error. V and J are TRBV20-1 and TRBJ1-3; D might be TRBD1 (6 bases). This CDR3 has 14 amino acids. Germline V gene sequence: CDR1 DFQATT, CDR2 SNEGSKA (reference sequence). The CDR3 region has the DNA TGCAGCGGCCGCGACAGGCACTCTGGAAACACCATATATTTT. It encodes CSGRDRHSGNTIYF.

In its sample, this clonotype was seen many times. V is TRBV19 and J is TRBJ1-5; 8 nucleotides line up with TRBD1. CDR1 is LNHDA, CDR2 SQIVND, per germline (reference sequence). The CDR3 spans 16 residues. V lost 4 bases, J lost 6 bases, and 11 bases stayed unmatched. In nucleotides, the CDR3 is TGTGCCAGTAGTACCCTAGGACAGGGTGGGAGTCAGCCCCAGCATTTT. This translates into CASSTLGQGGSQPQHF.

This clonotype was recorded at least ten times. CDR3 sequence: CASSAGLTETQYF. In DNA form, the CDR3 reads TGTGCCAGCAGTGCGGGACTAACAGAGACCCAGTACTTC. V and J are TRBV2 and TRBJ2-5; 7 positions match TRBD2. V trimming: 4 bases; J trimming: 4 bases; junction bases outside the gene matches: 3. Germline CDR1 reads SNHLY; CDR2 reads FYNNEI. CDR3 length: 13 amino acids.

This sequence joins TRBV20-1 and TRBJ2-7; perhaps TRBD1 as D (5 bases). The CDR3 is 13 residues long. V gave up 5 bases and J gave up 2 bases, with 13 bases separating them. The germline gives CDR1 DFQATT, CDR2 SNEGSKA (reference sequence). CDR3 in amino acids: CSALRQITYEQYF. The DNA of the CDR3 is TGCAGTGCTTTGAGACAGATTACCTACGAGCAGTACTTC.